Below are 32 T cell receptor beta chains sequenced from a single sample in a study of blood T cell repertoires in COVID-19 (TCRdb year 2020). Receptor libraries were prepared by the immunoSEQ multiplex PCR assay. The clones in this table, taken by TCRdb from immuneACCESS, are in-frame only. Not every clone is retained; where verified, under half of the shortfall comes from an unresolved V gene, and the cause of the rest is unknown. The sample records fewer than 300,000 clones, 85% to 90% of which are singletons. The top ten constitute roughly 5.9% of the sample. The sample comprised peripheral blood. The receptors come from a woman in her 50s with COVID-19, enrolled during active disease.

J is TRBJ2-5 and V is TRBV5-1; the match to TRBD1 covers 8 bases. CDR1 is SGHRS, CDR2 YFSETQ, per germline. Trimming at V came to 0 bases and at J to 2 bases, leaving 3 bases not matched to a gene. CDR3 size: 15 residues. CDR3 residues: CASSLGGTGQETQYF. DNA for the CDR3: TGCGCCAGCAGCTTGGGAGGGACAGGACAAGAGACCCAGTACTTC.

The chain recombines TRBV10-3 with TRBJ1-3; TRBD1 matches at 7 bases. CDR3 length equals 15 residues. CDR1 ENHRY and CDR2 SYGVKD come from the germline V gene. The V gene end was trimmed by 4 bases and the J gene end by 2 bases; junction bases not matched to a gene: 5. CDR3 in amino acids: CAISGQGRAGNTIYF. The CDR3 DNA follows: TGTGCCATCAGTGGACAGGGAAGGGCTGGAAACACCATATATTTT.

The chain uses TRBV5-5 and TRBJ1-1; D is unresolved. Germline values: CDR1 SGHKS, CDR2 YYEKEE (reference sequence). This CDR3 region has 14 residues. V lost 4 bases and J lost 3, with 13 bases in between. CDR3 in DNA: TGTGCCAGCAGCGTCGACCTGAGGGACACTGAAGCTTTCTTT. Translating gives CASSVDLRDTEAFF.

As concerns this clone: The sample contains more than one DNA sequence encoding this CDR3. The chain couples TRBV7-2 to TRBJ2-7; maybe TRBD1 (5 bases). V lost 1 base to trimming and J lost 1 base, with 8 bases between them. Germline lookup yields CDR1 SGHTA and CDR2 FQGNSA. This CDR3 is built from 14 residues. CDR3 sequence reads: CASSLGPGSYEQYF. CDR3 nucleotides: TGTGCCAGCAGCTTAGGGCCAGGGTCCTACGAGCAGTACTTC.

This clone was detected only a few times. The chain couples TRBV29-1 to TRBJ1-4; 7 bases align to TRBD1. CDR1 and CDR2 from the germline V gene are SQVTM and ANQGSEA. The J segment lost 0 bases and the V segment lost 5 bases, leaving 3 bases of the junction unmatched. The CDR3 totals 14 residues. The CDR3 sequence: CSVRGTATNEKLFF. In nucleotides, the CDR3 is TGCAGCGTTCGAGGGACAGCAACTAATGAAAAACTGTTTTTT.

The rearrangement uses TRBV18 and TRBJ1-5, with D unresolved. This CDR3 is built from 16 residues. Germline V lookup: CDR1 KGHSH, CDR2 LQKENI. V lost 3 bases and J 6 bases, leaving 18 bases between the germline ends. CDR3: CASSPSGSGDGQPQHF. The DNA for the CDR3 is TGTGCCAGCTCACCCTCGGGATCGGGAGATGGTCAGCCCCAGCATTTT.

CDR3 sequence reads: CASSLRGTSGNHEQYF. The CDR3 DNA reads TGTGCCAGCAGCTTAAGGGGGACTAGCGGGAACCACGAGCAGTACTTC. This chain connects TRBV7-9 to TRBJ2-7, with 13 bases identical to TRBD2. CDR3 length: 16 amino acids. Trimming took 2 bases from V and 5 from J; bases not matched to a gene: 6. Germline V gene sequence: CDR1 SEHNR, CDR2 FQNEAQ (reference sequence).

This clone was seen a single time. The chain carries TRBV6-5 and TRBJ2-1; 10 positions match TRBD2. The CDR3 sequence is 15 residues long. With 4 bases clipped from V and 0 bases from J, the junction kept 0 bases outside the gene matches. Germline V gene lookup returns CDR1 MNHEY and CDR2 SVGAGI. The CDR3 DNA reads TGTGCCAGCAGTTCTAGCGGGAGCTCCTACAATGAGCAGTTCTTC. It is translated as CASSSSGSSYNEQFF.

The rearrangement uses TRBV19 and TRBJ2-7; D perhaps matches TRBD1 (6 bases). This CDR3 has 16 residues. CDR1 and CDR2 from the germline V gene are LNHDA and SQIVND (reference sequence). Between the trimmed V and J ends, which lost 3 bases and 1 base, there was a span of 16 bases. The CDR3: CASSITLGAGSYEQYF. The CDR3 bases are TGTGCCAGTAGTATCACGTTGGGGGCCGGGTCCTACGAGCAGTACTTC.

CDR3 in DNA: TGTGCCAGCAGCCAAGCACACGGGACAGGGCAAAGATCACCCCTCCACTTT. This translates into CASSQAHGTGQRSPLHF. The J gene is TRBJ1-6, the V gene TRBV14; 9 bases fit TRBD1. Germline V CDR1 and CDR2: SGHDN, FVKESK. This CDR3 is built from 17 residues. The V segment lost 1 base and the J segment 10 bases; nucleotides outside the gene matches: 11.

This sequence joins TRBV19 and TRBJ1-1, with D possibly matching TRBD1 (6 bases). Germline V gene sequence: CDR1 LNHDA, CDR2 SQIVND (reference sequence). The CDR3 is 12 residues long. V shed 6 bases and J shed 8 bases, with 13 bases lying between them. The CDR3, as DNA: TGTGCCAGTAGCCCACAGGGTATGGAAGCTTTCTTT. It encodes CASSPQGMEAFF.

This clone was detected once. V and J are TRBV5-1 and TRBJ1-1; TRBD1 matches 9 bases. V shed 5 bases, J shed 10 bases, and the junction held 12 bases outside the gene matches. Germline CDR1 reads SGHRS; CDR2 reads YFSETQ. The CDR3 runs 14 residues. In nucleotides, the CDR3 is TGCGCCAGCAGTCGTACAGGGGGCGGGGACGGAGCTTTCTTT. Translation gives CASSRTGGGDGAFF.

The chain carries TRBV7-2 and TRBJ2-5; 9 nucleotides agree with TRBD1. Germline V lookup: CDR1 SGHTA, CDR2 FQGNSA. The CDR3 loop spans 15 amino acids. The trim removed 4 bases at V and 4 bases at J, leaving 7 bases unmatched. The CDR3 DNA reads TGTGCCAGCAGCTCGAATAAGGGACAGGGAGAGACCCAGTACTTC. It codes for CASSSNKGQGETQYF.

The chain carries TRBV5-1 and TRBJ2-7, with 10 nucleotides matching TRBD2. Germline CDR1 reads SGHRS; CDR2 reads YFSETQ. CDR3 size: 14 residues. V gave up 4 bases and J gave up 5 bases; unmatched junction bases: 6. CDR3 DNA: TGCGCCAGCAGCCGGACTAGCGGTTCGAACGAGCAGTACTTC. Translating it yields CASSRTSGSNEQYF.

The genes are TRBV14 and TRBJ1-1; D is undetermined. This CDR3 contains 14 residues. The germline V and J ends were trimmed by 3 bases and 7 bases, with 15 bases remaining between them. Germline V gene data show CDR1 as SGHDN and CDR2 as FVKESK. This CDR3 is CASSQNLGLNEAFF. The CDR3 DNA is TGTGCCAGCAGCCAGAACCTAGGACTGAATGAAGCTTTCTTT. The full variable domain, rest sourced from reference TRBV14 and TRBJ1-1, is EAGVTQFPSHSVIEKGQTVTLRCDPISGHDNLYWYRRVMGKEIKFLLHFVKESKQDESGMPNNRFLAERTGGTYSTLKVQPAELEDSGVYFCASSQNLGLNEAFFGQGTRLTVV.

The V and J genes are TRBV28 and TRBJ2-1; 8 bases are shared with TRBD2. The CDR3 has 13 amino acids. Germline V lookup: CDR1 MDHEN, CDR2 SYDVKM. Germline trimming cut 6 bases from V and 9 bases from J; bases unmatched to any gene: 7. CDR3 coding DNA: TGTGCCAGCAGCAAAGCGGGAGTGGTTGAGCAGTTCTTC. Translated, it gives CASSKAGVVEQFF.

V is TRBV6-2 or TRBV6-3 and J is TRBJ1-2; D unresolved. Germline V lookup: CDR1 MNHEY, CDR2 SVGEGT. Trimming removed 0 bases from V and 7 bases from J, with 9 bases in between. The CDR3 runs 13 residues. CDR3 amino acids: CASSYSPGSGYTF. CDR3 DNA: TGTGCCAGCAGTTACTCGCCCGGGAGTGGCTACACCTTC.

In its sample, this clone was seen a few times. The chain is built from TRBV7-5 and TRBJ1-1. TRBV7-5 is a pseudogene. There are 14 residues in the CDR3. CDR3 loop: CVRSPGPTETEAFF. CDR3 nucleotides: TGTGTCAGAAGTCCCGGTCCTACGGAGACTGAAGCTTTCTTT.

The chain uses TRBV6-5 and TRBJ2-5; D might be TRBD1 (6 bases). CDR1 and CDR2 from the germline V gene are MNHEY and SVGAGI. The germline V and J ends were trimmed by 6 bases and 5 bases, with 16 bases remaining between them. This CDR3 is built from 14 residues. This CDR3 is CASSATGLWETQYF. CDR3 in DNA: TGTGCCAGCAGCGCAACAGGGCTGTGGGAGACCCAGTACTTC.

The chain has TRBV6-5 and TRBJ2-3; 12 bases align to TRBD2. CDR1 is MNHEY and CDR2 is SVGAGI in the germline V gene. The CDR3 is 15 residues long. The V segment lost 6 bases and the J segment 1 base; nucleotides outside the gene matches: 2. In DNA, the CDR3 is TGTGCCAGCAGAAGACTAGCGGGAGGCACAGATACGCAGTATTTT. This gives the protein CASRRLAGGTDTQYF.

This chain joins TRBV11-3 and TRBJ1-1, with 8 positions matching TRBD1. Trimming took 0 bases from V and 7 from J; bases not matched to a gene: 13. Germline loops: CDR1 SGHNT, CDR2 YENEEA. The CDR3 sequence is 17 residues long. The CDR3 DNA reads as TGTGCCAGCAGCTTAGACCAACGATCAGGGGGCAGGGATGAAGCTTTCTTT. This encodes CASSLDQRSGGRDEAFF. Combining the CDR3 with reference TRBV11-3 and TRBJ1-1 gives the whole variable domain EAGVVQSPRYKIIEKKQPVAFWCNPISGHNTLYWYLQNLGQGPELLIRYENEEAVDDSQLPKDRFSAERLKGVDSTLKIQPAELGDSAVYLCASSLDQRSGGRDEAFFGQGTRLTVV.

The genes are TRBV15 and TRBJ1-1; tentatively, D is TRBD1 (6 bases). V was pared by 0 bases and J by 3 bases, with 14 bases between. CDR1 LNHNV and CDR2 YYDKDF come from the germline V gene (reference sequence). This CDR3 contains 16 residues. CDR3: CATSRDGRGWDTEAFF. The CDR3 nucleotides are TGTGCCACCAGCAGAGATGGCAGGGGCTGGGACACTGAAGCTTTCTTT.

This clone was observed once. V and J are TRBV5-1 and TRBJ1-3; D unclear. In germline, CDR1 is SGHRS, CDR2 YFSETQ. The V gene lost 0 bases and the J gene lost 8 bases, with 9 bases spanning the gap. This CDR3 is 13 amino acids long. The CDR3 loop is CASSLVPEDTIYF. DNA of the CDR3: TGCGCCAGCAGCTTGGTTCCAGAAGACACCATATATTTT.

This chain connects TRBV4-1 to TRBJ2-2; the D is unclear. V gave up 2 bases and J gave up 1 base, with 5 bases separating them. CDR3 length: 14 residues. Germline loops: CDR1 MGHRA, CDR2 YSYEKL. The CDR3 reads CASSQRQNTGELFF. The DNA of the CDR3 is TGCGCCAGCAGCCAACGACAGAACACCGGGGAGCTGTTTTTT.

The rearrangement joins TRBV5-1 to TRBJ2-7, with TRBD2 as a possible D gene (6 bases). Trimming cost V 4 bases and J 4 bases, with 15 bases left between them. CDR3 length equals 14 residues. Germline CDR1 SGHRS, CDR2 YFSETQ. Here the CDR3 reads CASSRLDYMYEQYF. The CDR3 coding sequence is TGCGCCAGCAGCCGACTGGACTATATGTACGAGCAGTACTTC.

The J gene is TRBJ1-1, the V gene TRBV3-1 (or the pseudogene TRBV3-2); TRBD1 matches at 7 bases. The CDR3 spans 14 residues. V lost 5 bases to trimming and J lost 2 bases; unmatched junction nucleotides: 5. The V gene's germline CDR1 is LGHDT and CDR2 YNNKEL (reference sequence). The CDR3: CASSTRQGNTEAFF. The CDR3 nucleotides are TGTGCCAGCAGCACACGACAGGGCAACACTGAAGCTTTCTTT.

This chain links TRBV27 with TRBJ2-1; D possibly corresponds to TRBD2 (5 bases). The CDR3 has 14 amino acids. Looked up from germline, CDR1 is MNHEY and CDR2 is SMNVEV (reference sequence). Trimming shortened V by 5 bases and J by 5 bases, and 13 bases separated the two germline ends. CDR3 region: CASSLGNSNNEQFF. CDR3 sequence (DNA): TGTGCCAGCAGTCTCGGGAATTCTAACAATGAGCAGTTCTTC.

The chain links TRBV5-1 to TRBJ2-3; TRBD2 aligns across 10 bases. The CDR3 contains 15 residues. Trimming took 7 bases from V and 0 from J; bases not matched to a gene: 5. The germline V gene encodes CDR1 SGHRS and CDR2 YFSETQ. In DNA form, the CDR3 reads TGCGCCAGCCATAGGACTAGCGGAAGCACAGATACGCAGTATTTT. It yields the protein CASHRTSGSTDTQYF.

As to this clone: The sample holds other DNA sequences that translate to the same CDR3. V is TRBV7-2 and J is TRBJ1-4; D ambiguous. V was clipped by 5 bases and J by 5 bases, with 9 bases between them. Looked up from germline, CDR1 is SGHTA and CDR2 is FQGNSA. This CDR3 region has 13 residues. CDR3 coding DNA: TGTGCCAGCAGCCCCGATAGAAATGAAAAACTGTTTTTT. This gives the protein CASSPDRNEKLFF.

This clone has just a few counts. The gene calls are TRBV19 and TRBJ2-1; TRBD2 is a possible D gene (6 bases). The germline V gene has CDR1 LNHDA and CDR2 SQIVND (reference sequence). CDR3 length equals 13 residues. Between the trimmed V and J ends, which lost 9 bases and 13 bases, there was a span of 22 bases. The CDR3 DNA reads TGTGCCAGCAGCGCCCAAGGTAGCGGACGACAGTTCTTC. It codes for CASSAQGSGRQFF.

The chain has TRBV24-1 and TRBJ2-1; 7 nucleotides match TRBD2. CDR1 and CDR2 (germline): KGHDR, SFDVKD. The CDR3 is 16 residues long. The junction had 11 bases not matched to a gene; V was cut back by 3 bases and J by 7 bases. The CDR3 DNA sequence: TGTGCCACCAGTGATCCCGCCAGCGGGGCAGGTAATGAGCAGTTCTTC. Its protein product is CATSDPASGAGNEQFF.

This rearrangement joins TRBV6-5 to TRBJ1-2; D gene unclear. This CDR3 spans 12 amino acids. Germline loops: CDR1 MNHEY, CDR2 SVGAGI. With 10 bases removed from V and 4 bases from J, the gap between germline ends came to 13 bases. For the CDR3, the DNA is TGTGCCACCCAACGGGGTTCCTATGGCTACACCTTC. It yields the protein CATQRGSYGYTF.